Presented here are 13 T cell receptor beta chains from one specimen sequenced in a study of T-cell memory formation after mild COVID-19. Via MiXCR, TCRdb re-called the 5' RACE reads, giving one row per CDR3 protein. The sample contains 300,000 to 400,000 distinct CDR3 sequences, 15% of which appear only once. The sample taken for sequencing was PBMCs or a T cell subset sorted from them (not recorded which). These receptors were collected from a man aged 18 to 30 who had mild COVID-19 (a few samples of this study predate the infection). Cell type and time point are not known.

This clonotype was counted many times. V and J are TRBV12-3 or TRBV12-4 and TRBJ1-5; no clear D gene. The CDR3 has 14 residues. The germline V and J ends were trimmed by 3 bases and 0 bases, with 6 bases remaining between them. The CDR3 DNA reads TGTGCCAGCAGTTTCAGGACTAGCAATCAGCCCCAGCATTTT. This codes for CASSFRTSNQPQHF.

Regarding this clonotype: A much more abundant neighbour one base away suggests this may be a read error. The CDR3 sequence: CARSYSFRELFF. CDR3 nucleotides: TGTGCCAGAAGTTACTCGTTCCGGGAGCTGTTTTTT. The genes are TRBV6-5 and TRBJ2-2; no clear D gene. Germline V gene sequence: CDR1 MNHEY, CDR2 SVGAGI. The CDR3 loop spans 12 amino acids.

This sequence joins TRBV4-1 and TRBJ2-1, with TRBD2 identical over 10 bases. J lost 9 bases, V lost 1 base, and 6 bases had no gene match. The germline gives CDR1 MGHRA, CDR2 YSYEKL. This CDR3 region has 15 residues. The CDR3 reads CASSQVASGGREQFF. The CDR3 DNA reads TGCGCCAGCAGCCAAGTGGCTAGCGGGGGACGTGAGCAGTTCTTC.

V usage is TRBV28 and J usage is TRBJ2-7; D is unclear. The germline V gene has CDR1 MDHEN and CDR2 SYDVKM. With 4 bases removed from V and 1 base from J, the gap between germline ends came to 14 bases. The CDR3 is 15 amino acids. Here the CDR3 DNA reads TGTGCCAGCAGTTCGGACGGGTACCGGTCCTACGAGCAGTACGTC. This encodes CASSSDGYRSYEQYV.

This chain links TRBV2 with TRBJ1-6; D is undetermined. V was shortened by 6 bases and J by 9 bases, with 18 bases between the two germline ends. The length of the CDR3 is 15 residues. Germline CDR1 reads SNHLY; CDR2 reads FYNNEI. This chain's CDR3 is CASRRTTSWGSPLHF. The CDR3 coding sequence is TGTGCCAGCAGGCGAACCACGTCGTGGGGTTCACCCCTCCACTTT.

The chain couples TRBV7-2 to TRBJ2-1, with D possibly TRBD2 on 6 matching bases. The germline CDR1 and CDR2 sequences are SGHTA and FQGNSA. V was shortened by 5 bases and J by 3 bases, with 17 bases between the two germline ends. The CDR3 loop spans 16 amino acids. The CDR3 here is CASSQTSGSSYNEQFF. The CDR3 nucleotides read TGTGCCAGCAGCCAGACCAGCGGGTCTAGCTACAATGAGCAGTTCTTC.

This clonotype was seen a handful of times. The J gene is TRBJ1-1, the V gene TRBV7-2; D remains ambiguous. Trimming cost V 7 bases and J 5 bases, with 11 bases left between them. Germline V gene lookup returns CDR1 SGHTA and CDR2 FQGNSA. CDR3 length equals 12 residues. The CDR3 is CASTPPGTEAFF. For the CDR3, the DNA is TGTGCCAGCACCCCCCCGGGGACTGAAGCTTTCTTT.

This clonotype was counted ten times or more. CDR3 protein: CASKESGTTEAFF. CDR3 nucleotide sequence: TGTGCCAGTAAGGAATCCGGGACAACTGAAGCTTTCTTT. The chain carries TRBV19 and TRBJ1-1, with a weak D call TRBD1 (6 bases). CDR3 length: 13 amino acids. The germline V gene encodes CDR1 LNHDA and CDR2 SQIVND (reference sequence). V dropped 7 bases and J dropped 5 bases, with 14 bases sitting between them.

The chain carries TRBV24-1 and TRBJ2-2, with D possibly TRBD1 on 5 matching bases. CDR1 is KGHDR and CDR2 is SFDVKD in the germline V gene. V was shortened by 4 bases and J by 0 bases, with 8 bases between the two germline ends. The CDR3 length is 15 residues. CDR3 protein: CATSEARANTGELFF. The DNA of the CDR3 is TGTGCCACCAGTGAGGCCAGGGCGAACACCGGGGAGCTGTTTTTT.

This clonotype was seen a few times. The chain recombines TRBV4-1 with TRBJ1-1, with 7 bases that match TRBD1. Germline assignment: CDR1 MGHRA and CDR2 YSYEKL. The CDR3 is 15 amino acids. The V segment lost 6 bases and the J segment 5 bases; nucleotides outside the gene matches: 12. The CDR3 is CASRLQGKNNTEAFF. The CDR3 bases are TGCGCCAGCAGGCTACAGGGGAAGAACAATACTGAAGCTTTCTTT.

The rearrangement links TRBV7-2 to TRBJ1-3; 7 bases are shared with TRBD1. Trimming cost V 5 bases and J 8 bases; bases outside gene matches: 6. This CDR3 comprises 13 residues. The germline V gene has CDR1 SGHTA and CDR2 FQGNSA. The CDR3, as DNA: TGTGCCAGCAGCCCACAGGGGCGGGACACCATATATTTT. Translating gives CASSPQGRDTIYF.

This clonotype was seen a handful of times. One base away lies a much larger clone, so this may be a sequencing read error. The chain has TRBV11-3 and TRBJ2-3, with D perhaps matching TRBD2 (7 bases). This CDR3 is built from 14 residues. Trimming removed 3 bases at V and 2 bases at J, with 9 bases between. The V gene's germline CDR1 is SGHNT and CDR2 YENEEA. The CDR3 DNA sequence: TGTGCCAGCAGCTTCGGGGGGCTCACAGATACGCAGTATTTT. Its protein product is CASSFGGLTDTQYF. The full variable domain, in which reference TRBV11-3 and TRBJ2-3 provide the parts outside the CDR3, is EAGVVQSPRYKIIEKKQPVAFWCNPISGHNTLYWYLQNLGQGPELLIRYENEEAVDDSQLPKDRFSAERLKGVDSTLKIQPAELGDSAVYLCASSFGGLTDTQYFGPGTRLTVL.

The chain links TRBV7-2 to TRBJ2-4; D gene ambiguous. Trimming took off 9 bases at V and 0 bases at J, with 12 bases between the two ends. The germline V gene has CDR1 SGHTA and CDR2 FQGNSA. This CDR3 is built from 14 residues. CDR3 sequence (DNA): TGTGCCAGTTCCGAGGAGCGAGCCAAAAACATTCAGTACTTC. The encoded protein is CASSEERAKNIQYF.